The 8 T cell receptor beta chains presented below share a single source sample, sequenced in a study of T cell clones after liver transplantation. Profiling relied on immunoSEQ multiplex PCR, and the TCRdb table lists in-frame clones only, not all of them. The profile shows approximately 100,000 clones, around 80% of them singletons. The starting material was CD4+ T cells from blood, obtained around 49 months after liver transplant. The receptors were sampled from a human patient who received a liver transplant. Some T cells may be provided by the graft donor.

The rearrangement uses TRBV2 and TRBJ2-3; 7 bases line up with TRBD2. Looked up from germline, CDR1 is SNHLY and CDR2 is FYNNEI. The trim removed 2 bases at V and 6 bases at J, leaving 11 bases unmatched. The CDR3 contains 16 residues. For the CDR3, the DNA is TGTGCCAGCAGTGAACGGGGTACTAGCGCACCCGATACGCAGTATTTT. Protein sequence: CASSERGTSAPDTQYF.

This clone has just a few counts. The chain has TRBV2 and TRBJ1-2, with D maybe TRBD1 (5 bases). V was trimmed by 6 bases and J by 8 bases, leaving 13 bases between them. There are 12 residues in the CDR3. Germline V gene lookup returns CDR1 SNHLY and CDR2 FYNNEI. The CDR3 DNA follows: TGTGCCAGCAGCCTCCAGGGAAGGGGCTACACCTTC. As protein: CASSLQGRGYTF.

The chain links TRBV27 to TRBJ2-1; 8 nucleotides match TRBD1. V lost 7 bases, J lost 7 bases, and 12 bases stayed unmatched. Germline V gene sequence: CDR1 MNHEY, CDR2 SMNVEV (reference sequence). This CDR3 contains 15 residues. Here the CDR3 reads CASKTGTGRVNEQFF. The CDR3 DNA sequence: TGTGCCAGCAAAACCGGGACAGGTAGGGTAAATGAGCAGTTCTTC.

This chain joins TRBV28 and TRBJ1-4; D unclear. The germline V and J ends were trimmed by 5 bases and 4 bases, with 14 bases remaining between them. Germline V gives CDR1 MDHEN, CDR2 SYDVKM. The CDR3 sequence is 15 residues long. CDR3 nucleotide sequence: TGTGCCAGCAGTGGCGCGACGGCCGGTAATGAAAAACTGTTTTTT. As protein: CASSGATAGNEKLFF.

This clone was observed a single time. The CDR3 DNA reads TGTGCCAGCTCACTAGCGGGGGGTTCCAATGAGCAGTTCTTC. Translating gives CASSLAGGSNEQFF. The chain has TRBV18 and TRBJ2-1; 10 bases agree with TRBD2. The CDR3 is 14 amino acids. Trimming at V came to 4 bases and at J to 6 bases, leaving 3 bases not matched to a gene. The V gene's germline CDR1 is KGHSH and CDR2 LQKENI.

The CDR3 is CASSFKGSYNEQFF. For the CDR3, the DNA is TGTGCCAGCAGCTTCAAGGGATCCTACAATGAGCAGTTCTTC. V gene TRBV7-9 combines with J gene TRBJ2-1; D not certain. CDR1 and CDR2 (germline): SEHNR, FQNEAQ (reference sequence). The V end was cut by 3 bases, the J end by 1 base, with 7 bases between. The CDR3 covers 14 residues.

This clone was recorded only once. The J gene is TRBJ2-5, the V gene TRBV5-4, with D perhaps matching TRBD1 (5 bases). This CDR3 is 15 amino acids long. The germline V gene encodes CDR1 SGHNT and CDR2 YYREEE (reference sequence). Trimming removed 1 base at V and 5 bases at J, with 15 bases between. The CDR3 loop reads CASSLTSRGGETQYF. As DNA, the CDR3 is TGTGCCAGCAGCTTGACAAGTAGGGGTGGCGAGACCCAGTACTTC.

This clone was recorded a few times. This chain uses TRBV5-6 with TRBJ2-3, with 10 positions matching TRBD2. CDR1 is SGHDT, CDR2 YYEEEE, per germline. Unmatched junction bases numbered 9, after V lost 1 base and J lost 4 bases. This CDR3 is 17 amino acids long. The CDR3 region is CASSLYPSGRSSDTQYF. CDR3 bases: TGTGCCAGCAGCTTGTATCCTAGCGGGAGATCGTCAGATACGCAGTATTTT.